The 13 T cell receptor beta chains in this list originate from one sample, sequenced in a study of Ad26.COV2.S vaccination and SARS-CoV-2 variants. Treatment defined: 19 received Ad26.COV2.S at low or high dose, single or two shots; roughly 5 received placebo; per-sample allocation not given. It was on day 63 after the first vaccine or placebo injection that samples were taken. The protocol was immunoSEQ multiplex PCR, while the TCRdb copy is restricted to in-frame clones and leaves out a portion. The table records 300,000 to 400,000 clones, about 90% of them present only once. Sequencing was performed on peripheral blood, taken in a trial of Ad26.COV2.S vaccine versus placebo. The receptors originated from a person between 18 and 65 years old who received the Ad26.COV2.S COVID-19 vaccine or a placebo.

The CDR3: CASSAGTSAQETQYF. CDR3 coding DNA: TGCGCCAGCAGCGCCGGGACTAGCGCGCAAGAGACCCAGTACTTC. The chain combines TRBV5-1 with TRBJ2-5; TRBD2 matches at 10 bases. CDR1 SGHRS and CDR2 YFSETQ come from the germline V gene. The length of the CDR3 is 15 residues. After removal of 4 bases from V and 2 bases from J, the junction contained 5 bases not matched to a gene. Using reference TRBV5-1 and TRBJ2-5 for the parts outside the CDR3, the full variable domain is KAGVTQTPRYLIKTRGQQVTLSCSPISGHRSVSWYQQTPGQGLQFLFEYFSETQRNKGNFPGRFSGRQFSNSRSEMNVSTLELGDSALYLCASSAGTSAQETQYFGPGTRLLVL.

Of note for this clone: Other nucleotide sequences from this sample produce the same CDR3. The chain uses TRBV18 and TRBJ1-1; D gene unclear. Germline V gives CDR1 KGHSH, CDR2 LQKENI. V lost 4 bases and J lost 0, with 6 bases in between. The CDR3 length is 13 residues. The CDR3 is CASSRGVNTEAFF. CDR3 sequence (DNA): TGTGCCAGCTCACGCGGGGTGAACACTGAAGCTTTCTTT.

This chain uses TRBV2 with TRBJ1-1, with D possibly being TRBD1 (6 bases). The CDR3 is made up of 13 amino acids. V shed 8 bases and J shed 5 bases, with 15 bases lying between them. Germline loops: CDR1 SNHLY, CDR2 FYNNEI. CDR3 bases: TGTGCCAGCCTGGGACCGCAGGGGACTGAAGCTTTCTTT. This translates into CASLGPQGTEAFF.

This CDR3 is CASSTQVREQYV. Here the CDR3 DNA reads TGTGCCAGCAGTACACAAGTCCGGGAGCAGTACGTC. This chain joins TRBV28 and TRBJ2-7; the D is unclear. The CDR3 has 12 amino acids. Germline V gene data show CDR1 as MDHEN and CDR2 as SYDVKM. Trimming removed 5 bases from V and 7 bases from J, with 12 bases in between.

V and J are TRBV4-3 and TRBJ2-1, with D hard to call. Trimming shortened V by 2 bases and J by 0 bases, and 8 bases separated the two germline ends. This CDR3 spans 15 amino acids. The germline gives CDR1 LGHNA, CDR2 YSLEER. CDR3: CASSQLESSYNEQFF. The CDR3 nucleotides are TGCGCCAGCAGCCAACTAGAGAGCTCCTACAATGAGCAGTTCTTC.

This rearrangement joins TRBV29-1 to TRBJ1-4; D may be TRBD1 (5 bases). CDR1 SQVTM and CDR2 ANQGSEA come from the germline V gene. CDR3 length equals 14 residues. Trimming stripped 8 bases from V and 8 bases from J, with 21 bases between. The CDR3 DNA reads as TGCAGCCTTCTTCTCGACAGTAGGCGGGAAAAACTGTTTTTT. Protein product: CSLLLDSRREKLFF.

This chain links TRBV7-2 with TRBJ2-3; a possible D gene is TRBD2 (5 bases). V was clipped by 4 bases and J by 2 bases, with 16 bases between them. The CDR3 runs 16 residues. CDR1 is SGHTA, CDR2 FQGNSA, per germline. This CDR3 is CASSWPTSGNTDTQYF. In DNA form, the CDR3 reads TGTGCCAGCAGCTGGCCCACGAGCGGTAACACAGATACGCAGTATTTT.

The chain employs TRBV19 and TRBJ1-1; TRBD1 agrees at 8 bases. The CDR3 runs 14 residues. V lost 3 bases, J lost 3 bases, and 3 bases stayed unmatched. Germline CDR1 and CDR2: LNHDA and SQIVND (reference sequence). CDR3: CASSIQGADTEAFF. DNA for the CDR3: TGTGCCAGTAGTATTCAGGGGGCTGACACTGAAGCTTTCTTT.

V and J are TRBV6-5 and TRBJ2-5; unclear D gene. CDR3 length: 16 residues. Trimming left V 1 base short and J 3 bases short, with 15 bases between. Germline CDR1 and CDR2: MNHEY and SVGAGI. CDR3 DNA: TGTGCCAGCAGTTACTTTGCAGGCCCAACGAAAGAGACCCAGTACTTC. Protein sequence: CASSYFAGPTKETQYF.

This clone has only one observation. The chain has TRBV4-1 and TRBJ2-1; the D is unclear. Germline V CDR1 and CDR2: MGHRA, YSYEKL. V was trimmed by 0 bases and J by 6 bases, leaving 15 bases between them. The CDR3 is made up of 16 amino acids. The CDR3 DNA reads TGCGCCAGCAGCCAAGAGGGTTCGGTGCGTCCCAATGAGCAGTTCTTC. Translated: CASSQEGSVRPNEQFF.

This rearrangement joins TRBV5-1 to TRBJ2-1; possible D gene TRBD1, 5 bases. The CDR3 extends over 14 amino acids. Trimming took off 0 bases at V and 4 bases at J, with 8 bases between the two ends. Germline assignment: CDR1 SGHRS and CDR2 YFSETQ. For the CDR3, the DNA is TGCGCCAGCAGCTTGGCTGACAGTTACAATGAGCAGTTCTTC. Encoded protein: CASSLADSYNEQFF. The variable domain in full, completed from reference TRBV5-1 and TRBJ2-1, reads KAGVTQTPRYLIKTRGQQVTLSCSPISGHRSVSWYQQTPGQGLQFLFEYFSETQRNKGNFPGRFSGRQFSNSRSEMNVSTLELGDSALYLCASSLADSYNEQFFGPGTRLTVL.

This rearrangement joins TRBV18 to TRBJ2-5, with 9 bases lining up with TRBD1. CDR1 and CDR2 (germline): KGHSH, LQKENI. With V trimmed by 7 bases and J by 7 bases, 4 bases remained unmatched. This CDR3 region has 12 residues. CDR3 protein: CASYPTGGTQYF. CDR3 DNA sequence: TGTGCCAGCTACCCGACAGGGGGGACCCAGTACTTC. The full variable domain, rest sourced from reference TRBV18 and TRBJ2-5, is NAGVMQNPRHLVRRRGQEARLRCSPMKGHSHVYWYRQLPEEGLKFMVYLQKENIIDESGMPKERFSAEFPKEGPSILRIQQVVRGDSAAYFCASYPTGGTQYFGPGTRLLVL.

V usage is TRBV28 and J usage is TRBJ1-2; D gene unclear. The CDR3 is 15 amino acids. The germline CDR1 and CDR2 sequences are MDHEN and SYDVKM. The V end was cut by 3 bases, the J end by 0 bases, with 11 bases between. CDR3 nucleotides: TGTGCCAGCAGTTTCTTGGGGTATGCTAACTATGGCTACACCTTC. Protein: CASSFLGYANYGYTF.